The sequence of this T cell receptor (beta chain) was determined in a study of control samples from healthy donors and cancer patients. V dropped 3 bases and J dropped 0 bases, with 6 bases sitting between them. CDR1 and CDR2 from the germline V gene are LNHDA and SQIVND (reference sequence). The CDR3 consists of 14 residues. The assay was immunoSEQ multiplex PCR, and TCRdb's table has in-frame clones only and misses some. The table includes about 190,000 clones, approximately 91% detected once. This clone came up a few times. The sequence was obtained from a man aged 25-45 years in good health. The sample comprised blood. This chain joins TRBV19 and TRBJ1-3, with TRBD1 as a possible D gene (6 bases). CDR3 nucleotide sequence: TGTGCCAGTAGTATGGGGGCCTCTGGAAACACCATATATTTT. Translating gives CASSMGASGNTIYF.